Detailed here is one TCR beta chain. This CDR3 is 11 amino acids long. V was clipped by 4 bases and J by 5 bases, with 3 bases between them. Germline assignment: CDR1 SGHNT and CDR2 YYREEE (reference sequence). Profiling relied on immunoSEQ multiplex PCR, and the TCRdb table lists in-frame clones only, not all of them. The sample contains thousands of clones, 62% of which appear only once. Enrolled prospectively were adult allogeneic hematopoietic cell transplant recipients whose graft-versus-host disease was steroid-refractory. This entry comes from a study of tissue T cells after allogeneic stem cell transplantation.

This clonotype was sampled from a male patient at least 60 years old with steroid-refractory graft-versus-host disease after an allogeneic stem cell transplant. Some T cells may be supplied by the graft donor. Sequenced here: ascending colon tissue, sampled at autopsy. This chain joins TRBV5-4 and TRBJ1-4; no firm D call. CDR3 loop: CASSGNEKLFF. In DNA, the CDR3 is TGTGCCAGCAGCGGCAATGAAAAACTGTTTTTT.